These 8 T cell receptor beta chains share one sample of origin, sequenced in a study of T cells in Graves' hyperthyroidism and ophthalmopathy. From RNA transcripts, TCR beta CDR3 regions were amplified. The HTBI primer set drove a first-round RT-PCR of the TCR CDR3. TCRdb called the multiplex PCR reads again in MiXCR, with one record for every CDR3 protein. The sample includes about 590,000 distinct CDR3 sequences, more than 13% of them seen just once. The sequencing sample was made of blood. These receptors originate from a woman between 18 and 29 years old with Graves' ophthalmopathy.

This clonotype was detected ten times or more. The chain uses TRBV29-1 and TRBJ2-3; 8 positions match TRBD2. The CDR3 runs 15 residues. From germline, CDR1 is SQVTM and CDR2 ANQGSEA. V lost 8 bases to trimming and J lost 0 bases; unmatched junction nucleotides: 10. This chain's CDR3 is CSSGEAGGSTDTQYF. The CDR3 DNA sequence: TGCAGCTCGGGGGAGGCGGGAGGCAGCACAGATACGCAGTATTTT.

Remarks on this clonotype: One base away lies a much larger clone, so this may be a sequencing read error. The chain couples TRBV5-1 to TRBJ2-3; 7 bases match TRBD2. Germline CDR1 is SGHRS and CDR2 is YFSETQ. V dropped 4 bases and J dropped 3; count of bases not matched to a gene: 8. The CDR3 has 15 amino acids. CDR3 loop: CASSIRHGRTDTQYF. CDR3 nucleotides: TGCGCCAGCAGCATACGACACGGGAGGACAGATACGCAGTATTTT.

The gene calls are TRBV5-6 and TRBJ2-7; D remains ambiguous. CDR1 SGHDT and CDR2 YYEEEE come from the germline V gene. Trimming cost V 6 bases and J 0 bases, with 22 bases left between them. This CDR3 region has 17 residues. CDR3: CASIIHDASLSSYEQYF. The DNA of the CDR3 is TGTGCCAGCATTATCCACGACGCAAGCCTTAGCTCCTACGAGCAGTACTTC.

This clonotype was recorded a few times. This sequence joins TRBV19 and TRBJ2-7; D is tentatively TRBD1 or TRBD2 (5 bases each). Trimming stripped 10 bases from V and 3 bases from J, with 19 bases between. Germline V CDR1 and CDR2: LNHDA, SQIVND (reference sequence). CDR3 size: 14 residues. DNA for the CDR3: TGTGCCACGCAGGCAGGGACCCCCTACTACGAGCAGTACTTC. Its protein product is CATQAGTPYYEQYF.

This clonotype was found a few times. V is TRBV11-2 and J is TRBJ2-1; TRBD2 agrees at 9 bases. Germline V gene sequence: CDR1 SGHAT, CDR2 FQNNGV. Trimming cost V 5 bases and J 1 base; bases outside gene matches: 9. The CDR3 extends over 17 amino acids. CDR3 nucleotide sequence: TGTGCCAGCAGCCGACAGACTAGCGGAGTTTCCTACAATGAGCAGTTCTTC. This sequence encodes CASSRQTSGVSYNEQFF.

This clonotype has ten or more counts. This chain joins TRBV7-6 and TRBJ2-3; D is tentatively TRBD1 or TRBD2 (5 bases each). V was pared by 5 bases and J by 3 bases, with 12 bases between. The germline gives CDR1 SGHVS, CDR2 FNYEAQ. The CDR3 loop spans 14 amino acids. DNA for the CDR3: TGTGCCAGCAGCCTCAGGGAGAGGACAGATACGCAGTATTTT. It translates to CASSLRERTDTQYF.

In this sample, this clonotype turned up many times. This chain connects TRBV20-1 to TRBJ2-5, with 13 nucleotides matching TRBD2. CDR1 and CDR2 from the germline V gene are DFQATT and SNEGSKA (reference sequence). V lost 2 bases, J lost 9 bases, and 9 bases stayed unmatched. The CDR3 runs 15 residues. This chain's CDR3 is CSARLPQGLAGPQYF. CDR3 nucleotides: TGCAGTGCTAGACTGCCGCAGGGACTAGCGGGACCCCAGTACTTC.

This clonotype was seen only a few times. V and J are TRBV12-5 and TRBJ2-6, with 8 bases that match TRBD1. With 5 bases clipped from V and 0 bases from J, the junction kept 9 bases outside the gene matches. The CDR3 loop spans 18 amino acids. From germline, CDR1 is LGHNT and CDR2 FRNRAP. CDR3 in amino acids: CASGQPGQAFSGANVLTF. DNA for the CDR3: TGTGCTAGTGGTCAGCCGGGACAGGCCTTCTCTGGGGCCAACGTCCTGACTTTC.